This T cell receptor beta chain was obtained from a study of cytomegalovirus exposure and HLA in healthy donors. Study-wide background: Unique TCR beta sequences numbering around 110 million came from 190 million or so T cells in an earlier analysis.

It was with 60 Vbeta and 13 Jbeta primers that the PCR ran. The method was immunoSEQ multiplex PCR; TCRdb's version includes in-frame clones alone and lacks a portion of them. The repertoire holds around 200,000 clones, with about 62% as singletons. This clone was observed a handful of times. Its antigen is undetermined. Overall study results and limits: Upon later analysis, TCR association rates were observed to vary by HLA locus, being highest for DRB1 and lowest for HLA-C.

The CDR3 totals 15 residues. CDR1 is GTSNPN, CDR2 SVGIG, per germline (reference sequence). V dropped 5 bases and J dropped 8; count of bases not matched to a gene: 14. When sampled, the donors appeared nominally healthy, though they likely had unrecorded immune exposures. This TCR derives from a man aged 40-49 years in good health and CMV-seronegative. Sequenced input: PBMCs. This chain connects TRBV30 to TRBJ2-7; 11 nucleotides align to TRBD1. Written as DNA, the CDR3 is TGTGCCTGGGCCGGTACCGGGACAGGGGGTGTCAAGCAGTACTTC. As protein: CAWAGTGTGGVKQYF.